This T cell receptor beta chain was identified during a study of T cell responses to AZD1222 COVID-19 vaccine. V dropped 2 bases and J dropped 3 bases, with 13 bases sitting between them. Germline CDR1 and CDR2: ENHRY and SYGVKD. This CDR3 contains 15 residues. Sequenced by immunoSEQ multiplex PCR; TCRdb stores in-frame clones only, minus some. The sample yields around 110,000 clones, roughly 90% seen once. The sequence came from an adult in good health. The sample here was peripheral blood, taken on day 0 of AZD1222 vaccination. The V call is TRBV10-3, the J call TRBJ1-2; possible D gene TRBD1, 5 bases. The CDR3 sequence is CAISETGTAYYGYTF. The CDR3 DNA is TGTGCCATCAGTGAGACCGGGACGGCATACTATGGCTACACCTTC.